This TCR beta chain originates from a study of T-cell reconstitution after alpha-beta-depleted transplantation in children. The CDR3 totals 13 residues. Trimming cost V 6 bases and J 2 bases; bases outside gene matches: 2. A library of TCRbeta sequences, prepared with unique molecular identifiers, was generated. TCRdb redid the calling of the PCR reads with MiXCR, one entry per CDR3 protein. The profile covers approximately 490,000 distinct CDR3 sequences, with approximately 12% appearing a single time and around 6% taken by the ten largest. This clonotype was observed many times. The material sequenced was PBMCs from the stem cell graft donor, taken from the stem cell graft. The J gene is TRBJ2-7, the V gene TRBV12-3 or TRBV12-4, with 9 bases fitting TRBD2. This TCR was sampled from a human donor who donated a stem cell graft to a child with combined immunodeficiency. CDR3 nucleotides: TGTGCCAGCAGCCGACTAGCGGCCTACGAGCAGTACTTC. As protein: CASSRLAAYEQYF.